Below, 32 T cell receptor beta chains from the same sample are listed, as sequenced in a study of siplizumab effects on memory and regulatory T cells. The assay was immunoSEQ multiplex PCR, and TCRdb's table has in-frame clones only and misses some. This sample has around 86,000 clones; about 94% occur once, and the top ten carry approximately 0.3%. Sequencing input: non-Treg CD4+ T cells sorted from blood. The source of these receptors is a human donor in good health.

The CDR3 DNA reads as TGTGCCAGTAGTACTAACTATGGCTACACCTTC. This translates into CASSTNYGYTF. V and J are TRBV19 and TRBJ1-2; D gene uncertain. The CDR3 is 11 residues long. Trimming left V 4 bases short and J 0 bases short, with 0 bases between. Germline-derived CDR1 and CDR2 are LNHDA and SQIVND (reference sequence).

This clone appeared a single time. This chain links TRBV9 with TRBJ2-5; 9 bases map to TRBD2. Germline CDR1 and CDR2: SGDLS and YYNGEE. Unmatched junction bases numbered 8, after V lost 2 bases and J lost 0 bases. The CDR3 runs to 17 residues. CDR3 bases: TGTGCCAGCAGCGTCGGCGGGAGGGCTACTCACCAAGAGACCCAGTACTTC. Translation: CASSVGGRATHQETQYF.

The chain couples TRBV11-2 to TRBJ2-5, with D tentatively TRBD1 (6 bases). The CDR3 extends over 16 amino acids. The germline V gene encodes CDR1 SGHAT and CDR2 FQNNGV. V shed 0 bases and J shed 4 bases, with 15 bases lying between them. The CDR3 region is CASSLEYRESGETQYF. The CDR3 nucleotides read TGTGCCAGCAGCTTAGAATACAGGGAGAGTGGAGAGACCCAGTACTTC.

The genes are TRBV6-6 and TRBJ2-5; no clear D. CDR3 length: 14 residues. Trimming removed 3 bases from V and 1 base from J, with 9 bases in between. The germline CDR1 and CDR2 sequences are MNHNY and SVGAGI (reference sequence). Written as DNA, the CDR3 is TGTGCCAGCAGTTATCCCGGGCCCCAAGAGACCCAGTACTTC. It specifies CASSYPGPQETQYF.

This chain uses TRBV4-1 with TRBJ1-1; 8 bases align to TRBD1. The CDR3 totals 14 residues. From germline, CDR1 is MGHRA and CDR2 YSYEKL. V dropped 4 bases and J dropped 3; count of bases not matched to a gene: 4. The CDR3 region is CASSLGQGDTEAFF. CDR3 sequence (DNA): TGCGCCAGCAGCCTTGGACAGGGAGACACTGAAGCTTTCTTT.

The chain carries TRBV19 and TRBJ2-1; TRBD1 aligns across 10 bases. CDR3 length equals 15 residues. Germline V gene sequence: CDR1 LNHDA, CDR2 SQIVND (reference sequence). Germline trimming cut 5 bases from V and 8 bases from J; bases unmatched to any gene: 9. DNA for the CDR3: TGTGCCAGTAGTGCGGGACAGGGGATGTTGTATGAGCAGTTCTTC. Its protein product is CASSAGQGMLYEQFF.

This clone was detected only once. J is TRBJ1-1 and V is TRBV4-3; 11 bases match TRBD1. Germline CDR1 reads LGHNA; CDR2 reads YSLEER. The ends lost 1 base at V and 4 bases at J; junction bases unmatched: 2. This CDR3 comprises 15 residues. This chain's CDR3 is CASSQAGTGGTEAFF. The CDR3, as DNA: TGCGCCAGCAGCCAAGCCGGGACAGGGGGCACTGAAGCTTTCTTT.

This chain connects TRBV5-4 to TRBJ1-1; D might be TRBD1 (6 bases). The length of the CDR3 is 13 residues. The V and J ends lost 6 bases and 5 bases respectively, with 14 bases between them. Per germline, CDR1 SGHNT and CDR2 YYREEE (reference sequence). The CDR3 bases are TGTGCCAGCACCACAGGGTATGGAACTGAAGCTTTCTTT. It yields the protein CASTTGYGTEAFF. The complete variable domain, with remaining parts taken from reference TRBV5-4 and TRBJ1-1, reads ETGVTQSPTHLIKTRGQQVTLRCSSQSGHNTVSWYQQALGQGPQFIFQYYREEENGRGNFPPRFSGLQFPNYSSELNVNALELDDSALYLCASTTGYGTEAFFGQGTRLTVV.

CDR3 residues: CASSFPSGGYNEQFF. The CDR3 DNA is TGTGCCAGCAGCTTCCCTAGCGGGGGTTACAATGAGCAGTTCTTC. The chain joins TRBV5-4 to TRBJ2-1; 10 positions match TRBD2. J was trimmed by 4 bases and V by 2 bases; bases with no gene match: 3. The CDR3 totals 15 residues. Germline V CDR1 and CDR2: SGHNT, YYREEE (reference sequence).

The chain joins TRBV19 to TRBJ2-1, with 8 positions matching TRBD2. The trim removed 4 bases at V and 4 bases at J, leaving 9 bases unmatched. Germline CDR1 and CDR2: LNHDA and SQIVND (reference sequence). The CDR3 is 16 residues long. Here the CDR3 DNA reads TGTGCCAGTAGTACCGGCACTTTAGCGGGATACAATGAGCAGTTCTTC. Its translation is CASSTGTLAGYNEQFF.

The CDR3 loop reads CASRNQGANSYEQYF. CDR3 nucleotide sequence: TGTGCCAGTAGAAACCAAGGGGCCAACTCCTACGAGCAGTACTTC. This sequence joins TRBV19 and TRBJ2-7, with D maybe TRBD1 (5 bases). The CDR3 is 15 amino acids. Germline values: CDR1 LNHDA, CDR2 SQIVND (reference sequence). Between the trimmed V and J ends, which lost 6 bases and 0 bases, there was a span of 15 bases.

The chain couples TRBV6-6 to TRBJ2-5, with D unresolved. This CDR3 comprises 12 residues. Germline lookup yields CDR1 MNHNY and CDR2 SVGAGI (reference sequence). The ends were cut back, 7 bases at V and 5 bases at J, with 11 bases in the middle. CDR3: CASMGLPETQYF. The CDR3, as DNA: TGTGCCAGCATGGGCCTCCCGGAGACCCAGTACTTC.

The V gene is TRBV7-2, the J gene TRBJ2-2, with D maybe TRBD2 (5 bases). This CDR3 has 14 residues. CDR1 SGHTA and CDR2 FQGNSA come from the germline V gene. Trimming took off 2 bases at V and 5 bases at J, with 9 bases between the two ends. As DNA, the CDR3 is TGTGCCAGCAGCTTACCCACGGGGACCGGGGAGCTGTTTTTT. Translating gives CASSLPTGTGELFF. Using reference TRBV7-2 and TRBJ2-2 for the parts outside the CDR3, the full variable domain is GAGVSQSPSNKVTEKGKDVELRCDPISGHTALYWYRQSLGQGLEFLIYFQGNSAPDKSGLPSDRFSAERTGGSVSTLTIQRTQQEDSAVYLCASSLPTGTGELFFGEGSRLTVL.

This chain uses TRBV6-5 with TRBJ1-2; 10 positions agree with TRBD1. This CDR3 has 12 amino acids. Per germline, CDR1 MNHEY and CDR2 SVGAGI. With V trimmed by 6 bases and J by 8 bases, 3 bases remained unmatched. The CDR3 loop is CASRGTGEGYTF. CDR3 sequence (DNA): TGTGCCAGCAGAGGGACAGGGGAAGGCTACACCTTC.

The gene calls are TRBV4-1 and TRBJ2-5, with D possibly being TRBD1 (5 bases). The CDR3 sequence is 13 residues long. V lost 5 bases to trimming and J lost 5 bases, with 12 bases between them. Germline V gene data show CDR1 as MGHRA and CDR2 as YSYEKL. CDR3 loop: CASSSGSGETQYF. Here the CDR3 DNA reads TGCGCCAGCAGCTCAGGGTCGGGTGAGACCCAGTACTTC.

The gene calls are TRBV20-1 and TRBJ1-1; D gene ambiguous. V was pared by 1 base and J by 6 bases, with 6 bases between. CDR3 size: 11 residues. Germline lookup yields CDR1 DFQATT and CDR2 SNEGSKA (reference sequence). CDR3 amino acids: CSARVSPEAFF. In nucleotides, the CDR3 is TGCAGTGCTAGAGTTTCCCCTGAAGCTTTCTTT.

The chain recombines TRBV19 with TRBJ2-1; a possible D gene is TRBD1 (6 bases). Deletions cut 3 bases from V and 7 bases from J, with 10 bases between. There are 13 residues in the CDR3. The germline V gene has CDR1 LNHDA and CDR2 SQIVND (reference sequence). DNA of the CDR3: TGTGCCAGTAGTATTTCGGACAGAAATGAGCAGTTCTTC. Protein sequence: CASSISDRNEQFF.

This clone has just a few counts. The rearrangement uses TRBV29-1 and TRBJ1-1; 9 positions agree with TRBD1. V trimming: 5 bases; J trimming: 7 bases; junction bases outside the gene matches: 11. This CDR3 has 14 residues. CDR1 is SQVTM, CDR2 ANQGSEA, per germline. The DNA for the CDR3 is TGCAGCGTTATCGGGACAGGGAGTTGGGTTGAAGCTTTCTTT. Translated, it gives CSVIGTGSWVEAFF.

The chain couples TRBV30 to TRBJ2-3, with D unresolved. Trimming left V 1 base short and J 2 bases short, with 1 base between. Looked up from germline, CDR1 is GTSNPN and CDR2 is SVGIG (reference sequence). The CDR3 spans 11 residues. The CDR3 protein is CAWSATDTQYF. The DNA of the CDR3 is TGTGCCTGGAGTGCCACAGATACGCAGTATTTT.

V and J are TRBV11-1 and TRBJ2-3; D remains unclear. Germline V gives CDR1 SGHAT, CDR2 FQDESV (reference sequence). This CDR3 comprises 13 residues. The germline V and J ends were trimmed by 1 base and 0 bases, with 2 bases remaining between them. The CDR3 DNA reads TGTGCCAGCAGCTTAGACAGCACAGATACGCAGTATTTT. The encoded protein is CASSLDSTDTQYF.

This chain joins TRBV28 and TRBJ2-7, with 9 bases identical to TRBD1. The germline V gene encodes CDR1 MDHEN and CDR2 SYDVKM. The CDR3 extends over 15 amino acids. V gave up 8 bases and J gave up 4 bases; unmatched junction bases: 12. The CDR3 nucleotides read TGTGCCAGCCAACCGGGAGGACAGGGGAAGTACGAGCAGTACTTC. Translation: CASQPGGQGKYEQYF. The complete variable domain, with remaining parts taken from reference TRBV28 and TRBJ2-7, reads DVKVTQSSRYLVKRTGEKVFLECVQDMDHENMFWYRQDPGLGLRLIYFSYDVKMKEKGDIPEGYSVSREKKERFSLILESASTNQTSMYLCASQPGGQGKYEQYFGPGTRLTVT.

The chain couples TRBV19 to TRBJ1-2; 7 bases agree with TRBD1. This CDR3 has 14 residues. V lost 5 bases, J lost 4 bases, and 7 bases stayed unmatched. Germline V gene lookup returns CDR1 LNHDA and CDR2 SQIVND (reference sequence). The chain's CDR3 is CASSLREGAYGYTF. As DNA, the CDR3 is TGTGCCAGTAGTCTTCGGGAGGGGGCCTATGGCTACACCTTC. Full variable domain (missing parts from reference TRBV19 and TRBJ1-2): DGGITQSPKYLFRKEGQNVTLSCEQNLNHDAMYWYRQDPGQGLRLIYYSQIVNDFQKGDIAEGYSVSREKKESFPLTVTSAQKNPTAFYLCASSLREGAYGYTFGSGTRLTVV.

V gene TRBV5-1 combines with J gene TRBJ1-3; no reliable D call. Germline assignment: CDR1 SGHRS and CDR2 YFSETQ. The CDR3 extends over 18 amino acids. The ends were cut back, 0 bases at V and 0 bases at J, with 16 bases in the middle. This CDR3 is CASSLGQTPQSSGNTIYF. CDR3 DNA: TGCGCCAGCAGCTTGGGGCAGACTCCCCAGAGCTCTGGAAACACCATATATTTT.

CDR3 sequence reads: CASSRGTADTQYF. In nucleotides, the CDR3 is TGTGCCAGCAGCCGCGGGACAGCAGATACGCAGTATTTT. This sequence joins TRBV7-6 and TRBJ2-3; tentatively, D is TRBD1 (7 bases). CDR1 and CDR2 from the germline V gene are SGHVS and FNYEAQ. The CDR3 sequence is 13 residues long. The V gene lost 5 bases and the J gene lost 4 bases, with 10 bases spanning the gap.

The V call is TRBV25-1, the J call TRBJ1-2; D call uncertain. V gave up 3 bases and J gave up 7 bases, with 9 bases separating them. Per germline, CDR1 MGHDK and CDR2 SYGVNS. This CDR3 comprises 12 residues. The CDR3 loop is CASSDGQSGYTF. CDR3 in DNA: TGTGCCAGCAGTGATGGCCAGTCTGGCTACACCTTC.

The rearrangement links TRBV2 to TRBJ2-4; D uncertain. Germline CDR1 SNHLY, CDR2 FYNNEI. The CDR3 loop spans 12 amino acids. V was clipped by 2 bases and J by 10 bases, with 9 bases between them. In DNA form, the CDR3 reads TGTGCCAGCAGTGAAAATCGGGTAATTCAGTACTTC. Translation gives CASSENRVIQYF.

This clone was picked up a small number of times. The chain links TRBV10-3 to TRBJ1-2, with D perhaps TRBD1 (5 bases). V was cut by 3 bases and J by 6 bases, with 11 bases left in between. The CDR3 covers 13 residues. CDR1 and CDR2 (germline): ENHRY, SYGVKD. The DNA for the CDR3 is TGTGCCATCAGTGACCCAGGGACCCATGGCTACACCTTC. This gives the protein CAISDPGTHGYTF.

This chain connects TRBV7-9 to TRBJ2-7, with 10 bases identical to TRBD2. CDR3 length: 14 residues. Germline V lookup: CDR1 SEHNR, CDR2 FQNEAQ (reference sequence). Trimming took 6 bases from V and 6 from J; bases not matched to a gene: 8. The CDR3 DNA reads TGTGCCAGCAGGGATAGCGGGAGGAAAGGCGAGCAGTACTTC. It specifies CASRDSGRKGEQYF.

The chain uses TRBV19 and TRBJ1-2, with TRBD1 matching over 9 bases. This CDR3 comprises 17 residues. V lost 6 bases, J lost 6 bases, and 17 bases stayed unmatched. Germline V gives CDR1 LNHDA, CDR2 SQIVND (reference sequence). The CDR3 reads CASRHLDRGQGSHGYTF. Here the CDR3 DNA reads TGTGCCAGTAGGCACCTCGACCGGGGACAGGGTTCCCATGGCTACACCTTC.

The sample holds one count of this clone. This chain joins TRBV30 and TRBJ1-5; maybe TRBD1 (6 bases). Germline V gene data show CDR1 as GTSNPN and CDR2 as SVGIG (reference sequence). The germline V and J ends were trimmed by 2 bases and 6 bases, with 11 bases remaining between them. CDR3 size: 13 residues. The CDR3 DNA follows: TGTGCCTGGAGTAAGGGGACAACTCAGCCCCAGCATTTT. Translating it yields CAWSKGTTQPQHF.

This clone has a single count. This chain joins TRBV6-5 and TRBJ1-6, with TRBD1 as a possible D gene (5 bases). V was pared by 6 bases and J by 10 bases, with 16 bases between. The CDR3 contains 14 residues. The V gene's germline CDR1 is MNHEY and CDR2 SVGAGI. CDR3 sequence reads: CASRNPGLNSPLHF. CDR3 coding DNA: TGTGCCAGCAGAAATCCGGGACTCAACTCACCCCTCCACTTT.

This rearrangement joins TRBV11-2 to TRBJ2-7; 12 bases align to TRBD2. CDR1 is SGHAT and CDR2 is FQNNGV in the germline V gene. Trimming took 5 bases from V and 4 from J; bases not matched to a gene: 6. This CDR3 region has 15 residues. The CDR3 loop reads CASSRGGLAGYEQYF. In DNA, the CDR3 is TGTGCCAGCAGCCGGGGGGGACTAGCGGGTTACGAGCAGTACTTC.